A single TCR beta chain is shown here with its context. Its antigen is not identified. The data were obtained in a study of T cells in Graves' hyperthyroidism and ophthalmopathy. Regarding the study as a whole: In blood, most of the thyroid clonotypes expanded above 0.001 were also present.

Using RNA transcripts as the source, TCR beta CDR3 regions were amplified. When the TCR CDR3 underwent first-round RT-PCR, the HTBI primer set was used. TCRdb passed the multiplex PCR reads through MiXCR, listing each CDR3 protein once. Among about 700,000 distinct CDR3 sequences listed, 13% to 15% were seen once. Clinical symptoms, serum thyroxine, TRAb, thyroid ultrasound and orbital computed tomography informed diagnoses. V trimming: 2 bases; J trimming: 5 bases; junction bases outside the gene matches: 13. The CDR3 covers 17 residues. Germline CDR1 and CDR2: LGHNA and YSLEER. The sequence was collected from a woman between 18 and 29 years old with Graves' hyperthyroidism. The chain links TRBV4-3 to TRBJ1-1; 8 nucleotides align to TRBD1. The sample taken for sequencing was blood. CDR3 nucleotides: TGCGCCAGCAGCCAACAAATGGACAGGGAAGTTGAAACTGAAGCTTTCTTT. This encodes CASSQQMDREVETEAFF.